Reported below is one T cell receptor beta chain. This CDR3 is 18 amino acids long. Germline CDR1 SGHRS, CDR2 YFSETQ. The V gene lost 6 bases and the J gene lost 7 bases, with 31 bases spanning the gap. These data come from a study of T cells in Graves' hyperthyroidism and ophthalmopathy. Researchers took RNA transcripts and amplified the TCR beta CDR3 regions from them. HTBI primers drove first-round RT-PCR of the TCR CDR3. From the multiplex PCR reads, TCRdb called clonotypes with MiXCR, one entry per CDR3 protein. Of about 700,000 distinct CDR3 sequences detected, around 13% appear once; the ten largest clones hold more than 8.5%. Graves' hyperthyroidism without ophthalmopathy progression within 18 months was termed stable. Under 12 ml fresh peripheral blood yielded the PBMCs.

Sequencing was carried out using blood. The source is a woman aged 18 to 35 with Graves' hyperthyroidism. This chain connects TRBV5-1 to TRBJ2-5, with TRBD2 as a possible D gene (5 bases). The CDR3 is CASMFSHTEPRARGTQYF. DNA for the CDR3: TGCGCCAGCATGTTCTCTCACACTGAGCCCCGGGCACGGGGGACCCAGTACTTC.